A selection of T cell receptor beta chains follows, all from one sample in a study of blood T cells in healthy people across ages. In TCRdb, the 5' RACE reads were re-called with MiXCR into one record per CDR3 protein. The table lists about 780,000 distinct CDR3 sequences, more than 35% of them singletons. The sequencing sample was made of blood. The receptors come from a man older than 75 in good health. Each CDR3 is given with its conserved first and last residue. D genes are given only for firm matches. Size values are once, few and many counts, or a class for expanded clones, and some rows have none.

CDR3aa: CTTSSGGNEQYF
CDR3nt: TGTACCACCTCTTCCGGGGGAAACGAGCAGTACTTC
j_gene: TRBJ2-7
d_gene: .
abundance: .
v_gene: TRBV15

CDR3aa: CASSSQGAGEKLFF
CDR3nt: TGTGCCAGCAGCTCGCAGGGGGCTGGAGAAAAACTGTTTTTT
j_gene: TRBJ1-4
d_gene: TRBD1
abundance: .
v_gene: TRBV28

CDR3aa: CASSVAGPGETQYF
CDR3nt: TGTGCCAGCAGCGTAGCAGGGCCGGGGGAGACCCAGTACTTC
j_gene: TRBJ2-5
d_gene: .
abundance: .
v_gene: TRBV9

CDR3aa: CASSDSGLAGGKTYEQYF
CDR3nt: TGCGCCAGCAGTGACTCGGGACTAGCGGGAGGGAAGACCTACGAGCAGTACTTC
j_gene: TRBJ2-7
d_gene: TRBD2
abundance: few
v_gene: TRBV10-1

CDR3aa: CASSLRGSDSPLHF
CDR3nt: TGTGCCAGCAGTTTGAGGGGATCCGATTCACCCCTCCACTTT
j_gene: TRBJ1-6
d_gene: .
abundance: many
v_gene: TRBV12-3/TRBV12-4

CDR3aa: CASSLPGRPREQFF
CDR3nt: TGTGCCAGCAGCTTACCGGGGCGCCCCCGGGAGCAGTTCTTC
j_gene: TRBJ2-1
d_gene: .
abundance: few
v_gene: TRBV7-3

CDR3aa: CSAEESGRARETQYF
CDR3nt: TGCAGTGCGGAAGAGAGCGGGAGGGCCAGGGAGACCCAGTACTTC
j_gene: TRBJ2-5
d_gene: TRBD2
abundance: .
v_gene: TRBV20-1

CDR3aa: CSPSFFRRQGADQRARSPGQYF
CDR3nt: TGCAGCCCCTCCTTTTTTCGGCGCCAGGGGGCTGATCAACGGGCCCGTTCGCCCGGGCAGTATTTT
j_gene: TRBJ2-3
d_gene: TRBD1
abundance: many
v_gene: TRBV20-1

CDR3aa: CASSVVGLAGEDGELFF
CDR3nt: TGTGCCAGCAGCGTAGTAGGACTAGCGGGTGAGGACGGGGAGCTGTTTTTT
j_gene: TRBJ2-2
d_gene: TRBD2
abundance: .
v_gene: TRBV9

CDR3aa: CSVDMGGNGYTF
CDR3nt: TGCAGCGTTGACATGGGAGGAAATGGCTACACCTTC
j_gene: TRBJ1-2
d_gene: .
abundance: .
v_gene: TRBV29-1

CDR3aa: CASRALAQGTDTQYF
CDR3nt: TGTGCCAGCAGGGCACTAGCGCAGGGGACAGATACGCAGTATTTT
j_gene: TRBJ2-3
d_gene: .
abundance: .
v_gene: TRBV12-3/TRBV12-4

CDR3aa: CSAGQGGPDTQYF
CDR3nt: TGCAGTGCTGGGCAGGGTGGCCCAGATACGCAGTATTTT
j_gene: TRBJ2-3
d_gene: .
abundance: once
v_gene: TRBV20-1

CDR3aa: CASSLGQIAGHGNVQFF
CDR3nt: TGTGCCAGCAGCTTGGGACAGATAGCGGGGCATGGGAATGTGCAGTTCTTC
j_gene: TRBJ2-1
d_gene: .
abundance: .
v_gene: TRBV7-3

CDR3aa: CASQPANYEQYF
CDR3nt: TGTGCCAGCCAGCCAGCGAACTACGAGCAGTACTTC
j_gene: TRBJ2-7
d_gene: .
abundance: .
v_gene: TRBV7-9

CDR3aa: CASSFAQGVMNTEAFF
CDR3nt: TGTGCCAGCAGCTTTGCCCAGGGGGTAATGAACACTGAAGCTTTCTTT
j_gene: TRBJ1-1
d_gene: TRBD1
abundance: .
v_gene: TRBV13

CDR3aa: CSAAEGRNSPLHF
CDR3nt: TGCAGTGCTGCGGAGGGAAGGAATTCACCCCTCCACTTT
j_gene: TRBJ1-6
d_gene: .
abundance: .
v_gene: TRBV20-1

CDR3aa: CASSVAKLPSTGELFF
CDR3nt: TGTGCCAGCAGCGTAGCGAAACTACCTTCCACCGGGGAGCTGTTTTTT
j_gene: TRBJ2-2
d_gene: .
abundance: .
v_gene: TRBV9

CDR3aa: CATSSVGTGELFF
CDR3nt: TGTGCCACCAGCAGTGTCGGGACCGGGGAGCTGTTTTTT
j_gene: TRBJ2-2
d_gene: .
abundance: .
v_gene: TRBV15

CDR3aa: CASSLSPHEQYF
CDR3nt: TGTGCCAGCAGTTTATCCCCACACGAGCAGTACTTC
j_gene: TRBJ2-7
d_gene: .
abundance: few
v_gene: TRBV12-3/TRBV12-4

CDR3aa: CASSQDLGGVPEEEQYF
CDR3nt: TGTGCCAGCAGCCAAGATCTAGGGGGTGTACCTGAGGAAGAGCAGTACTTC
j_gene: TRBJ2-7
d_gene: .
abundance: many
v_gene: TRBV4-2

CDR3aa: CASRPDTTYGYTF
CDR3nt: TGCGCCAGCAGACCAGACACGACCTATGGCTACACCTTC
j_gene: TRBJ1-2
d_gene: .
abundance: few
v_gene: TRBV5-1

CDR3aa: CAISKEGTNTEAFF
CDR3nt: TGTGCCATCAGTAAGGAGGGAACTAACACTGAAGCTTTCTTT
j_gene: TRBJ1-1
d_gene: .
abundance: .
v_gene: TRBV10-3